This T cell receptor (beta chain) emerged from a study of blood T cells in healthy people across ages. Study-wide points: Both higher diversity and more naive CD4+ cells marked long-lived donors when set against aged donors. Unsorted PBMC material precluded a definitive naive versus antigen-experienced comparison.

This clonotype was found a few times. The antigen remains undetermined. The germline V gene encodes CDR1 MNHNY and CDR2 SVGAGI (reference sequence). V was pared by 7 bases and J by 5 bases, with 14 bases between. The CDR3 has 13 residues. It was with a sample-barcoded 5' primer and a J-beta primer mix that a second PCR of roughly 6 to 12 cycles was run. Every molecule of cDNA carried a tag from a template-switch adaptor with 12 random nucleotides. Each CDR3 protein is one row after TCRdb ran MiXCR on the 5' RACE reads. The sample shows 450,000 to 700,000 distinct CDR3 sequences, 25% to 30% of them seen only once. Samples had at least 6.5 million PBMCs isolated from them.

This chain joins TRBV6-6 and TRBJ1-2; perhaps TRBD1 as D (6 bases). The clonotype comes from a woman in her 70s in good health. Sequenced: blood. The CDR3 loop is CASIWAGDYGYTF. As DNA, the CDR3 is TGTGCCAGCATTTGGGCAGGGGATTATGGCTACACCTTC.